These 26 T cell receptor beta chains came from one sample sequenced in a study of T cell repertoires in aging, cancer and after chemotherapy. Rearranged V-D-J TRB sequences were amplified with a mixed TRB-A/B primer pool. Via MiXCR, TCRdb re-called the multiplex PCR reads, giving one row per CDR3 protein. The repertoire includes thousands of distinct CDR3 sequences, around 25% of them detected once, and about 2.9% sits in the top ten. Peripheral blood genomic DNA, not sorted cells or RNA, was the template. Sequenced material: blood. These receptor sequences come from a human donor with a blood cancer.

This clonotype is medium-sized. The chain joins TRBV6-4 to TRBJ2-3, with 11 nucleotides matching TRBD2. In germline, CDR1 is MRHNA, CDR2 SNTAGT. Unmatched junction bases numbered 1, after V lost 5 bases and J lost 0 bases. CDR3 length: 15 residues. Here the CDR3 DNA reads TGTGCCAGCAGTCGGACTAGCGGGAGCACAGATACGCAGTATTTT. It is translated as CASSRTSGSTDTQYF.

This clonotype has a handful of counts. The genes are TRBV20-1 and TRBJ1-1; TRBD1 matches 7 bases. This CDR3 spans 12 amino acids. The germline V gene has CDR1 DFQATT and CDR2 SNEGSKA (reference sequence). With V trimmed by 3 bases and J by 5 bases, 3 bases remained unmatched. Here the CDR3 reads CSASSQGTEAFF. As DNA, the CDR3 is TGCAGTGCTAGTTCACAGGGGACTGAAGCTTTCTTT.

At least ten counts were recorded for this clonotype. The V and J genes are TRBV6-5 and TRBJ1-3, with a tentative D call TRBD1 (5 bases). Per germline, CDR1 MNHEY and CDR2 SVGAGI. This CDR3 contains 16 residues. V lost 6 bases to trimming and J lost 0 bases, with 15 bases between them. The CDR3 here is CASSSGLPHSGNTIYF. For the CDR3, the DNA is TGTGCCAGCAGCTCGGGACTTCCGCACTCTGGAAACACCATATATTTT.

The J gene is TRBJ2-3, the V gene TRBV4-3, with D possibly called TRBD1 or TRBD2 (5 bases each). The ends were cut back, 1 base at V and 0 bases at J, with 14 bases in the middle. CDR1 and CDR2 from the germline V gene are LGHNA and YSLEER. CDR3 length: 17 amino acids. This CDR3 is CASSQGAGTLSTDTQYF. In nucleotides, the CDR3 is TGCGCCAGCAGCCAAGGGGCCGGGACCCTGAGCACAGATACGCAGTATTTT.

This clonotype showed up just once. The chain recombines TRBV6-1 with TRBJ1-1; D possibly corresponds to TRBD1 (5 bases). Germline V gene data show CDR1 as MNHNS and CDR2 as SASEGT. This CDR3 is built from 14 residues. The germline V and J ends were trimmed by 10 bases and 4 bases, with 19 bases remaining between them. CDR3 nucleotide sequence: TGTGCCACCCATGGGGGTGCAGAGAGCACTGAAGCTTTCTTT. Translating gives CATHGGAESTEAFF.

With respect to this clonotype: One end of the junction is discordant with germline, which a read error may explain. This rearrangement joins TRBV4-3 to TRBJ2-1; a possible D gene is TRBD2 (6 bases). Germline CDR1 reads LGHNA; CDR2 reads YSLEER. CDR3 length equals 14 residues. CDR3 sequence: CASSQGGVHNEQFF. The CDR3, as DNA: TGTGCCAGCAGCCAAGGCGGGGTACACAATGAGCAGTTCTTC.

This clonotype is labeled as medium-sized. The chain couples TRBV6-2 or TRBV6-3 to TRBJ1-6, with 9 bases matching TRBD1. This CDR3 contains 18 residues. V lost 6 bases, J lost 5 bases, and 14 bases stayed unmatched. CDR1 is MNHEY, CDR2 SVGEGT, per germline. The DNA of the CDR3 is TGTGCCAGCAGCCCACCCGGACAGGGGCGTATCCATAATTCACCCCTCCACTTT. Translation: CASSPPGQGRIHNSPLHF.

This clonotype is medium-sized (0.01 to 0.1%) in the sample. V and J are TRBV10-3 and TRBJ1-1, with D possibly TRBD1 on 5 matching bases. Germline V gene lookup returns CDR1 ENHRY and CDR2 SYGVKD. The CDR3 totals 13 residues. V shed 6 bases and J shed 1 base, with 9 bases lying between them. The CDR3 is CAIRGTGNTEAFF. CDR3 coding DNA: TGTGCCATCAGGGGGACGGGGAACACTGAAGCTTTCTTT.

This clonotype counts as medium-sized. This chain joins TRBV27 and TRBJ2-1, with 9 bases lining up with TRBD2. Germline V lookup: CDR1 MNHEY, CDR2 SMNVEV (reference sequence). The CDR3 has 14 amino acids. Unmatched junction bases numbered 3, after V lost 2 bases and J lost 7 bases. The CDR3 loop is CASSLAGGLNEQFF. The DNA for the CDR3 is TGTGCCAGCAGTTTAGCGGGAGGGCTGAATGAGCAGTTCTTC.

By sample share, this clonotype is medium-sized. This chain uses TRBV7-6 with TRBJ2-6, with D hard to call. V was trimmed by 5 bases and J by 0 bases, leaving 8 bases between them. The CDR3 contains 15 residues. Germline V gives CDR1 SGHVS, CDR2 FNYEAQ. CDR3 residues: CASSIQLSGANVLTF. The CDR3 DNA follows: TGTGCCAGCAGCATACAGCTCTCTGGGGCCAACGTCCTGACTTTC.

This clonotype appeared a single time. This could be a read error, since a much larger clone is one nucleotide away. The rearrangement uses TRBV6-5 and TRBJ2-1, with 11 bases lining up with TRBD2. The CDR3 extends over 13 amino acids. Per germline, CDR1 MNHEY and CDR2 SVGAGI. V lost 10 bases to trimming and J lost 4 bases; unmatched junction nucleotides: 3. This chain's CDR3 is CATTSGGYNEQFF. The CDR3 DNA reads as TGTGCCACAACTAGCGGGGGTTACAATGAGCAGTTCTTC.

The chain recombines TRBV7-9 with TRBJ2-2; a possible D gene is TRBD2 (5 bases). In germline, CDR1 is SEHNR, CDR2 FQNEAQ (reference sequence). The CDR3 loop spans 13 amino acids. Trimming removed 7 bases at V and 4 bases at J, with 10 bases between. The CDR3 region is CASTEDFTGELFF. The CDR3 nucleotides read TGTGCCAGCACCGAGGACTTCACCGGGGAGCTGTTTTTT.

J is TRBJ2-7 and V is TRBV5-1; 9 nucleotides match TRBD2. Germline CDR1 reads SGHRS; CDR2 reads YFSETQ. The length of the CDR3 is 14 residues. V shed 0 bases and J 6 bases; nucleotides not matched to a gene: 4. For the CDR3, the DNA is TGCGCCAGCAGCTTGGTAGCGGGAGTCGGCGAGCAGTACTTC. This codes for CASSLVAGVGEQYF.

The V gene is TRBV27, the J gene TRBJ1-5, with 8 bases fitting TRBD1. Germline CDR1 reads MNHEY; CDR2 reads SMNVEV (reference sequence). The CDR3 covers 17 residues. V was clipped by 1 base and J by 4 bases; unmatched bases: 9. The CDR3: CASSLFPGTGLNQPQHF. In DNA form, the CDR3 reads TGTGCCAGCAGTTTATTTCCCGGGACAGGTCTAAATCAGCCCCAGCATTTT.

Many counts were recorded for this clonotype. The chain employs TRBV5-6 and TRBJ1-1, with D tentatively TRBD1 (5 bases). The CDR3 consists of 13 residues. CDR1 and CDR2 from the germline V gene are SGHDT and YYEEEE. Trimming left V 4 bases short and J 1 base short, with 8 bases between. CDR3 DNA sequence: TGTGCCAGCAGCGTGACAGAGAACACTGAAGCTTTCTTT. Residues: CASSVTENTEAFF. The full variable domain, with the rest looked up from reference TRBV5-6 and TRBJ1-1, is DAGVTQSPTHLIKTRGQQVTLRCSPKSGHDTVSWYQQALGQGPQFIFQYYEEEERQRGNFPDRFSGHQFPNYSSELNVNALLLGDSALYLCASSVTENTEAFFGQGTRLTVV.

The rearrangement joins TRBV6-2 or TRBV6-3 to TRBJ2-3, with D perhaps TRBD1 (6 bases). Germline CDR1 and CDR2: MNHEY and SVGEGT. V was shortened by 2 bases and J by 0 bases, with 27 bases between the two germline ends. CDR3 length: 21 residues. The CDR3 nucleotides are TGTGCCAGCAGTTACAGTCTTGGCAGGGGAGCCGCGTTCTCTAGCACAGATACGCAGTATTTT. The encoded protein is CASSYSLGRGAAFSSTDTQYF.

About this clonotype itself: It may be a read error: a sequence one base away is much more abundant. The CDR3 spells CASSSGSPDTQYF. In nucleotides, the CDR3 is TGTGCCAGCAGTAGCGGGAGCCCAGATACGCAGTATTTT. This chain uses TRBV6-1 with TRBJ2-3; 8 positions agree with TRBD2. The CDR3 sequence is 13 residues long. The germline gives CDR1 MNHNS, CDR2 SASEGT. V dropped 5 bases and J dropped 4; count of bases not matched to a gene: 2.

For this clonotype: Being one base from a much bigger clone, this may be a read error. The V call is TRBV29-1, the J call TRBJ2-2; tentative D call: TRBD2 (6 bases). This CDR3 region has 14 residues. V lost 8 bases to trimming and J lost 4 bases, with 17 bases between them. Germline V gene data show CDR1 as SQVTM and CDR2 as ANQGSEA. CDR3 DNA sequence: TGCAGCTCCAGACCCGGGGGAGGCACCGGGGAGCTGTTTTTT. Protein: CSSRPGGGTGELFF.

The chain joins TRBV5-5 to TRBJ2-1; the D is unclear. Trimming stripped 1 base from V and 10 bases from J, with 12 bases between. Germline CDR1 SGHKS, CDR2 YYEKEE (reference sequence). The CDR3 extends over 13 amino acids. For the CDR3, the DNA is TGTGCCAGCAGCTTGTCCCTAGTCGGCGAGCAGTTCTTC. Amino acid sequence: CASSLSLVGEQFF.

In this sample, this clonotype is medium-sized (0.01 to 0.1%). The V call is TRBV6-2 or TRBV6-3, the J call TRBJ2-2; D is unresolved. Trimming removed 7 bases at V and 3 bases at J, with 9 bases between. Germline CDR1 is MNHEY and CDR2 is SVGEGT. The CDR3 sequence is 13 residues long. CDR3 sequence (DNA): TGTGCCAGCATCCCCGGATACACCGGGGAGCTGTTTTTT. Translated, it gives CASIPGYTGELFF.

By share, this clonotype ranks as medium-sized. V usage is TRBV19 and J usage is TRBJ1-1, with D uncertain. CDR1 and CDR2 (germline): LNHDA, SQIVND (reference sequence). CDR3 size: 13 residues. Trimming left V 10 bases short and J 0 bases short, with 12 bases between. The CDR3: CATTDRMNTEAFF. In DNA, the CDR3 is TGTGCCACCACGGACCGGATGAACACTGAAGCTTTCTTT.

Only a few counts were recorded for this clonotype. The rearrangement links TRBV11-2 to TRBJ1-2; 7 bases line up with TRBD1. Per the germline V gene, CDR1 is SGHAT and CDR2 is FQNNGV. This CDR3 contains 16 residues. The V gene end was trimmed by 2 bases and the J gene end by 2 bases; junction bases not matched to a gene: 8. The CDR3, as DNA: TGTGCCAGCAGCTTACGGGACAGCCCTTTCAACTATGGCTACACCTTC. Amino acid sequence: CASSLRDSPFNYGYTF.

This clonotype turned up a few times. The CDR3 nucleotides read TGTGCCAGCAGCCACCCAACCTACGAGCAGTACTTC. This encodes CASSHPTYEQYF. The gene calls are TRBV11-2 and TRBJ2-7; no clear D. Looked up from germline, CDR1 is SGHAT and CDR2 is FQNNGV. V lost 5 bases and J 2 bases, leaving 7 bases between the germline ends. The CDR3 is 12 residues long.

By share of the sample, this clonotype is medium-sized. This sequence joins TRBV6-5 and TRBJ2-2, with D uncertain. The CDR3 extends over 12 amino acids. Germline V gene data show CDR1 as MNHEY and CDR2 as SVGAGI. V lost 7 bases and J 0 bases, leaving 3 bases between the germline ends. DNA of the CDR3: TGTGCCAGCACCCCGAACACCGGGGAGCTGTTTTTT. Amino acids: CASTPNTGELFF.

This clonotype was observed a few times. The chain uses TRBV20-1 and TRBJ2-5; TRBD2 agrees at 15 bases. The V and J ends lost 5 bases and 7 bases, in that order; junction bases with no gene match: 8. Germline V gives CDR1 DFQATT, CDR2 SNEGSKA (reference sequence). CDR3 length: 15 amino acids. CDR3 bases: TGCAGTGCTTCGGGACTAGCGGGGGGTCTCGGGACCCAGTACTTC. Translated, it gives CSASGLAGGLGTQYF.

By its share, this clonotype is medium-sized. The genes are TRBV19 and TRBJ2-7; perhaps D is TRBD1 or TRBD2 (5 bases each). CDR3 size: 13 residues. The V gene lost 5 bases and the J gene lost 6 bases, with 14 bases spanning the gap. Germline-derived CDR1 and CDR2 are LNHDA and SQIVND (reference sequence). CDR3 in amino acids: CASSPGAEGEQYF. For the CDR3, the DNA is TGTGCCAGTAGTCCCGGGGCGGAAGGCGAGCAGTACTTC. Filled out from reference TRBV19 and TRBJ2-7, the complete variable domain reads DGGITQSPKYLFRKEGQNVTLSCEQNLNHDAMYWYRQDPGQGLRLIYYSQIVNDFQKGDIAEGYSVSREKKESFPLTVTSAQKNPTAFYLCASSPGAEGEQYFGPGTRLTVT.